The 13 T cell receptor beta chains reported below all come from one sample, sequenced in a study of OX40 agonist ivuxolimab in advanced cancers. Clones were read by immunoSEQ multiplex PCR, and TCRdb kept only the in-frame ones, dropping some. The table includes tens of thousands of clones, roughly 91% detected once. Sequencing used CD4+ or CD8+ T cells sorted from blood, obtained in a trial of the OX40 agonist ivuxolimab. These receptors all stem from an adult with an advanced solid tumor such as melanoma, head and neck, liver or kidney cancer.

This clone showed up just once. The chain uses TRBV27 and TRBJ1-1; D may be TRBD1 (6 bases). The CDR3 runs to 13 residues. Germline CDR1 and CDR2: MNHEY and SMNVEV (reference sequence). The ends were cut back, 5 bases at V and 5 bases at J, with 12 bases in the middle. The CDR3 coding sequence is TGTGCCAGCAGTCCGGGGGGCAGGACTGAAGCTTTCTTT. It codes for CASSPGGRTEAFF.

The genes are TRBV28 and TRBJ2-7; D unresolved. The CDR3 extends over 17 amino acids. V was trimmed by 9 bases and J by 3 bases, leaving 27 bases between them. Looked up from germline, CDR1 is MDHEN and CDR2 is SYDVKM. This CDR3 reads CASLWVPTGDPIYEQYF. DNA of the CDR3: TGTGCCAGTCTCTGGGTTCCCACGGGCGACCCCATCTACGAGCAGTACTTC.

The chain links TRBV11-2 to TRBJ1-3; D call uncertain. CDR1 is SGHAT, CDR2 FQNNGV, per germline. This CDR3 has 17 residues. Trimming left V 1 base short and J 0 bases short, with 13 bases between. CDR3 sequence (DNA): TGTGCCAGCAGCTTAGTAATCCACACCCCCTCTGGAAACACCATATATTTT. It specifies CASSLVIHTPSGNTIYF.

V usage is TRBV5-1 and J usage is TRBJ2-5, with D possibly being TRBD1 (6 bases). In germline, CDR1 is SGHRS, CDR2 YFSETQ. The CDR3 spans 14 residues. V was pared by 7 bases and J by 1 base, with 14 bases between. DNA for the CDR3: TGCGCCAGCTCCGTGTCAGGGGCCCAAGAGACCCAGTACTTC. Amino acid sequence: CASSVSGAQETQYF.

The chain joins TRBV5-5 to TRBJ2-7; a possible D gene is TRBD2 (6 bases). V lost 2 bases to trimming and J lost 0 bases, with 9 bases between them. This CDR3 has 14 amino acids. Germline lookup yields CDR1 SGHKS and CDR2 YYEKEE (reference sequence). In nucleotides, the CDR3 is TGTGCCAGCAGCTTTGGCGGGAACTCCTACGAGCAGTACTTC. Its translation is CASSFGGNSYEQYF.

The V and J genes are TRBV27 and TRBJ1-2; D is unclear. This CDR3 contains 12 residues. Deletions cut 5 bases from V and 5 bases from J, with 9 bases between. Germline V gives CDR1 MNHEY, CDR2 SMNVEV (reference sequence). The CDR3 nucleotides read TGTGCCAGCAGTGCGGGATTATATGGCTACACCTTC. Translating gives CASSAGLYGYTF.

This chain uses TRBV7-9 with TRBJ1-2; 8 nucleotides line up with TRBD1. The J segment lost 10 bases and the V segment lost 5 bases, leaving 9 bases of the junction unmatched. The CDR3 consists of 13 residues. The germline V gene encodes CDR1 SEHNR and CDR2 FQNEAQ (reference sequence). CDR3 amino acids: CASSTGTGIDYTF. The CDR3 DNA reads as TGTGCCAGCAGCACCGGGACAGGTATTGACTACACCTTC.

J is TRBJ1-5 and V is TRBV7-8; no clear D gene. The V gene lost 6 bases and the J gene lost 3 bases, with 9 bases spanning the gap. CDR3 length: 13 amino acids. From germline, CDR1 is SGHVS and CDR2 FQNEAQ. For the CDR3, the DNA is TGTGCCAGCAGTGATCTCGACAATCAGCCCCAGCATTTT. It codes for CASSDLDNQPQHF.

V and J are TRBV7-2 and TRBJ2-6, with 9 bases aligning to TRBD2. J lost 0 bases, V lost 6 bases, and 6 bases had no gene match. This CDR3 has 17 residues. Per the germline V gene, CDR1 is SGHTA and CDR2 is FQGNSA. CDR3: CASRPSGGNSGANVLTF. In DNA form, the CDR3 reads TGTGCCAGCAGACCCAGCGGGGGGAACTCTGGGGCCAACGTCCTGACTTTC. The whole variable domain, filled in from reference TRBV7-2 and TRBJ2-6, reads GAGVSQSPSNKVTEKGKDVELRCDPISGHTALYWYRQSLGQGLEFLIYFQGNSAPDKSGLPSDRFSAERTGGSVSTLTIQRTQQEDSAVYLCASRPSGGNSGANVLTFGAGSRLTVL.

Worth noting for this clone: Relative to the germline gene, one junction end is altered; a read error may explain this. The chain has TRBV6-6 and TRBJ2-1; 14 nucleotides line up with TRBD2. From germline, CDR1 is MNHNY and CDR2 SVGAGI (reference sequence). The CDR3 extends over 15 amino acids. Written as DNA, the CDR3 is TGTGCCAGCAGTTACCTGACTAGCGGGGGGGCAAAGGAAGTCTTC. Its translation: CASSYLTSGGAKEVF.

The CDR3 DNA sequence: TGTGCCAGCAGCTTAGTGGGGGGGACTACTTCACCCCTCCACTTT. Translated: CASSLVGGTTSPLHF. This sequence joins TRBV7-6 and TRBJ1-6; possible D gene TRBD1, 5 bases. This CDR3 is 15 amino acids long. The V gene lost 1 base and the J gene lost 9 bases, with 13 bases spanning the gap. CDR1 SGHVS and CDR2 FNYEAQ come from the germline V gene.

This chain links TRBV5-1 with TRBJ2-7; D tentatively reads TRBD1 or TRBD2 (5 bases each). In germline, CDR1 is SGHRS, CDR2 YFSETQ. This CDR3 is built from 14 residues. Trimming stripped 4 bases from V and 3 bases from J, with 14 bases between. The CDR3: CASSIGTDVYEQYF. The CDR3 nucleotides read TGCGCCAGCAGCATAGGGACGGATGTCTACGAGCAGTACTTC. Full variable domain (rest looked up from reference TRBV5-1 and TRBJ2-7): KAGVTQTPRYLIKTRGQQVTLSCSPISGHRSVSWYQQTPGQGLQFLFEYFSETQRNKGNFPGRFSGRQFSNSRSEMNVSTLELGDSALYLCASSIGTDVYEQYFGPGTRLTVT.

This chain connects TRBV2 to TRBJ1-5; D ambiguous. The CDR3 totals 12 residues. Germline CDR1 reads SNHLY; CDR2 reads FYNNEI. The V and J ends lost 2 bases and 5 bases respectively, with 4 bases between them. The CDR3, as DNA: TGTGCCAGCAGTGAATCCTATCAGCCCCAGCATTTT. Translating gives CASSESYQPQHF. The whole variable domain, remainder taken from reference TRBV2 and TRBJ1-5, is EPEVTQTPSHQVTQMGQEVILRCVPISNHLYFYWYRQILGQKVEFLVSFYNNEISEKSEIFDDQFSVERPDGSNFTLKIRSTKLEDSAMYFCASSESYQPQHFGDGTRLSIL.